This T cell receptor (beta chain) stems from a study of control samples from healthy donors and cancer patients (dated by TCRdb to about 2020). Turning to this clone: It lacks a known antigen. Base-call qualities are not available, and no considerably larger clone is one nucleotide away.

The CDR3 numbers 15 residues from cysteine through phenylalanine. The CDR3 DNA has 45 bases and is translated from base 1. CDR1 and CDR2 (SNHLY, FYNNEI) derive from the germline V gene. At the junction V is shortened by 6 bases and J by 0 bases; bases outside the gene matches: 5. Library preparation used the immunoSEQ multiplex PCR assay. The table was pulled from immuneACCESS by TCRdb, which kept in-frame rearrangements only. Such tables lose some clones; where checked, under half of the loss comes from unresolved V genes, and the rest has no known cause. Across this sample there are approximately 150,000 clones, with more than 85% seen only once. The ten most abundant clones make up roughly 2% of the sample.

The sequence joins TRBV2 to TRBJ1-5; 7 bases in the junction line up with TRBD1. The TCR originated in a woman in her 40s in good health. The sample was blood. The DNA reads as follows: TGTGCCAGCAGGAGCCGGGACAGTAGCAATCAGCCCCAGCATTTT. The resulting protein is CASRSRDSSNQPQHF. Full variable domain (CDR3 extended with the reference TRBV2 and TRBJ1-5 proteins): EPEVTQTPSHQVTQMGQEVILRCVPISNHLYFYWYRQILGQKVEFLVSFYNNEISEKSEIFDDQFSVERPDGSNFTLKIRSTKLEDSAMYFCASRSRDSSNQPQHFGDGTRLSIL.